The clone carrying this TCR beta chain was observed a handful of times. These data are taken from a study of blood T cell repertoires in COVID-19. At the level of the study: Samples taken during acute and convalescent COVID-19 were collected in the United States, Italy and Spain. Sources were T cells, B-cell-depleted T cells, or PBMCs; the material itself was cDNA or gDNA.

The V end lost 11 bases, the J end lost 3 bases, and 14 bases lay between the germline ends. The CDR3 consists of 12 residues. Looked up from germline, CDR1 is LNHDA and CDR2 is SQIVND (reference sequence). Source study methods: Amplification from reference gene primers served as the basis for estimated nucleated cell counts. Repertoires were generated with immunoSEQ multiplex PCR, while TCRdb's copy carries only in-frame clones and drops some. That table furnishes V, J and clone size, whereas the DNA furnished D and trimming. The sample has roughly 260,000 clones, approximately 89% seen once. This TCR was sampled from a man between 35 and 55 years old who had recovered from COVID-19. Sequenced: peripheral blood. V usage is TRBV19 and J usage is TRBJ2-7; possible D gene TRBD2, 7 bases. The CDR3 sequence: CASRGGSYEQYF. The CDR3 DNA is TGTGCCTCTAGGGGGGGTAGCTACGAGCAGTACTTC.